One sample yielded the 17 T cell receptor beta chains listed below, sequenced in a study of cytomegalovirus exposure and HLA in healthy donors. The PCR contained 60 Vbeta and 13 Jbeta primers. The table came from immunoSEQ multiplex PCR; TCRdb's copy has only in-frame clones and leaves some out. The table lists around 170,000 clones, 84% of them singletons. The sample was PBMCs. These receptors all stem from a boy between 2 and 10 years old in good health and CMV-seronegative.

The CDR3: CATSRDLPLAAYQETQYF. CDR3 nucleotides: TGTGCCACCAGCAGAGATCTTCCCCTAGCGGCGTACCAAGAGACCCAGTACTTC. The chain joins TRBV15 to TRBJ2-5; 7 bases agree with TRBD2. Germline CDR1 is LNHNV and CDR2 is YYDKDF (reference sequence). V gave up 0 bases and J gave up 0 bases; unmatched junction bases: 10. The CDR3 is 18 amino acids. The full variable domain, completed using reference TRBV15 and TRBJ2-5, is DAMVIQNPRYQVTQFGKPVTLSCSQTLNHNVMYWYQQKSSQAPKLLFHYYDKDFNNEADTPDNFQSRRPNTSFCFLDIRSPGLGDTAMYLCATSRDLPLAAYQETQYFGPGTRLLVL.

V usage is TRBV11-2 and J usage is TRBJ2-7, with a weak D call TRBD2 (5 bases). Germline V gives CDR1 SGHAT, CDR2 FQNNGV. The CDR3 is made up of 13 amino acids. V lost 5 bases, J lost 6 bases, and 14 bases lay in between. As DNA, the CDR3 is TGTGCCAGCAGCCGCGCGGGCCGCTTCGAGCAGTACTTC. Translating gives CASSRAGRFEQYF.

The chain is built from TRBV27 and TRBJ2-1; D remains ambiguous. Trimming removed 4 bases from V and 7 bases from J, with 8 bases in between. The germline gives CDR1 MNHEY, CDR2 SMNVEV (reference sequence). This CDR3 region has 12 residues. The CDR3 is CASSSPTNEQFF. The CDR3 nucleotides are TGTGCCAGCAGTTCCCCGACTAATGAGCAGTTCTTC.

V and J are TRBV30 and TRBJ1-1; possible D gene TRBD1, 5 bases. This CDR3 has 16 amino acids. V lost 0 bases, J lost 4 bases, and 18 bases lay in between. Germline assignment: CDR1 GTSNPN and CDR2 SVGIG (reference sequence). DNA for the CDR3: TGTGCCTGGAGTGTACCTAGGGCAGGGTCTGGCACTGAAGCTTTCTTT. The encoded protein is CAWSVPRAGSGTEAFF.

V gene TRBV6-1 combines with J gene TRBJ2-1; D ambiguous. The CDR3 spans 11 residues. With 6 bases removed from V and 9 bases from J, the gap between germline ends came to 9 bases. The germline V gene encodes CDR1 MNHNS and CDR2 SASEGT. This CDR3 reads CASRFTGEQFF. Written as DNA, the CDR3 is TGTGCCAGCAGGTTCACGGGTGAGCAGTTCTTC.

The chain is built from TRBV6-4 and TRBJ1-2; no clear D gene. This CDR3 contains 16 residues. Germline values: CDR1 MRHNA, CDR2 SNTAGT. The germline V and J ends were trimmed by 2 bases and 5 bases, with 18 bases remaining between them. CDR3 sequence (DNA): TGTGCCAGCAGTGACGTCCGGGGAAGCGATTGGTATGGCTACACCTTC. Amino acids: CASSDVRGSDWYGYTF.

J is TRBJ2-2 and V is TRBV4-1; the D gene is possibly TRBD1 (6 bases). Germline-derived CDR1 and CDR2 are MGHRA and YSYEKL. Trimming took 3 bases from V and 7 from J, leaving 9 bases between them. The CDR3 is 13 residues long. For the CDR3, the DNA is TGCGCCAGCAGCCAGGCAGGGGTCGGGGAGCTGTTTTTT. Its protein product is CASSQAGVGELFF.

The rearrangement joins TRBV5-6 to TRBJ2-3; D may be TRBD2 (6 bases). The germline V gene encodes CDR1 SGHDT and CDR2 YYEEEE. CDR3 length: 14 residues. V lost 1 base, J lost 4 bases, and 10 bases lay in between. The CDR3 nucleotides read TGTGCCAGCAGCTTGTCGGGAGCGGCAGATACGCAGTATTTT. This codes for CASSLSGAADTQYF.

The sample holds one count of this clone. The rearrangement uses TRBV5-1 and TRBJ2-2; D is ambiguous. Trimming removed 5 bases at V and 1 base at J, with 6 bases between. The CDR3 loop spans 13 amino acids. Germline V lookup: CDR1 SGHRS, CDR2 YFSETQ. The CDR3 loop is CASSAGNTGELFF. CDR3 DNA: TGCGCCAGCAGTGCAGGGAACACCGGGGAGCTGTTTTTT. Full variable domain (rest looked up from reference TRBV5-1 and TRBJ2-2): KAGVTQTPRYLIKTRGQQVTLSCSPISGHRSVSWYQQTPGQGLQFLFEYFSETQRNKGNFPGRFSGRQFSNSRSEMNVSTLELGDSALYLCASSAGNTGELFFGEGSRLTVL.

The CDR3 coding sequence is TGCGCCAGCAGCCAAGATCTGAACTACCTGAATACGCAGTATTTT. Its protein product is CASSQDLNYLNTQYF. The chain is built from TRBV4-1 and TRBJ2-3; D unresolved. Germline CDR1 MGHRA, CDR2 YSYEKL. The CDR3 loop spans 15 amino acids. The V end was cut by 0 bases, the J end by 7 bases, with 14 bases between.

The chain uses TRBV28 and TRBJ1-2, with a weak D call TRBD1 (6 bases). The CDR3 has 16 residues. Germline values: CDR1 MDHEN, CDR2 SYDVKM. V lost 3 bases to trimming and J lost 3 bases, with 17 bases between them. The CDR3 loop is CASSLVPPQGDYGYTF. The CDR3, as DNA: TGTGCCAGCAGTTTGGTCCCCCCACAGGGCGACTATGGCTACACCTTC.

The genes are TRBV7-2 and TRBJ2-1; 11 nucleotides match TRBD2. V trimming: 6 bases; J trimming: 9 bases; junction bases outside the gene matches: 10. The CDR3 totals 15 residues. Germline values: CDR1 SGHTA, CDR2 FQGNSA. The CDR3 DNA sequence: TGTGCCAGCAGTCCCCTAGCGGGAGGTCTTGGTGAGCAGTTCTTC. Protein sequence: CASSPLAGGLGEQFF.

This clone was seen just once. The gene calls are TRBV27 and TRBJ2-7; the match to TRBD2 covers 13 bases. The CDR3 is 17 amino acids. V shed 4 bases and J 5 bases; nucleotides not matched to a gene: 11. The germline CDR1 and CDR2 sequences are MNHEY and SMNVEV (reference sequence). The CDR3 DNA follows: TGTGCCAGCAGTTCCCGATTACTAGCGGGAGGGTTCCACGAGCAGTACTTC. It is translated as CASSSRLLAGGFHEQYF.

The V call is TRBV30, the J call TRBJ2-7; a possible D gene is TRBD2 (5 bases). The germline V and J ends were trimmed by 2 bases and 9 bases, with 11 bases remaining between them. Looked up from germline, CDR1 is GTSNPN and CDR2 is SVGIG (reference sequence). The CDR3 is made up of 11 amino acids. This chain's CDR3 is CAWSSGDRQYF. Here the CDR3 DNA reads TGTGCCTGGAGTTCCGGGGATAGGCAGTACTTC.

The chain carries TRBV4-1 and TRBJ1-2, with 7 nucleotides matching TRBD1. Looked up from germline, CDR1 is MGHRA and CDR2 is YSYEKL. The CDR3 extends over 16 amino acids. The trim removed 0 bases at V and 5 bases at J, leaving 9 bases unmatched. CDR3 sequence reads: CASSQDWAGQRYGYTF. In nucleotides, the CDR3 is TGCGCCAGCAGCCAAGATTGGGCGGGACAGCGTTATGGCTACACCTTC.

The rearrangement joins TRBV27 to TRBJ2-3, with D maybe TRBD1 (7 bases). The CDR3 contains 16 residues. The V gene's germline CDR1 is MNHEY and CDR2 SMNVEV (reference sequence). V lost 1 base, J lost 4 bases, and 15 bases lay in between. The CDR3 DNA follows: TGTGCCAGCAGTTTATGGCGGGAAGGGGGCGCAGATACGCAGTATTTT. Its translation is CASSLWREGGADTQYF.

This chain connects TRBV6-5 to TRBJ1-3; D may be TRBD1 (5 bases). Trimming cost V 5 bases and J 4 bases, with 12 bases left between them. This CDR3 has 14 residues. Germline values: CDR1 MNHEY, CDR2 SVGAGI. The CDR3 protein is CASSVRVKGNTIYF. The CDR3 bases are TGTGCCAGCAGTGTCAGGGTAAAAGGAAACACCATATATTTT.